This section outlines one T cell receptor beta chain sequence together with its context. The data derive from a study of Ad26.COV2.S vaccination and SARS-CoV-2 variants. Study-level background: Donor joined the COV1001 Ad26.COV2.S trial arm.

Here immunoSEQ multiplex PCR was the method, and the copy in TCRdb shows in-frame clones only, minus some. This sample carries 300,000 to 350,000 clones, around 89% of them seen once, and the ten largest clones take 6.4%. Trimming removed 4 bases from V and 4 bases from J, with 12 bases in between. Per germline, CDR1 LNHNV and CDR2 YYDKDF (reference sequence). CDR3 length: 14 residues. Treatment here: some 20 received Ad26.COV2.S at low or high dose, single or two shots; 5 received placebo; per-sample allocation not given. Vaccine and placebo recipients were sampled on day 63 after the first injection. This person who donated was an adult of 18-55 years in Boston. The administered vaccine (an Ad26 vector) expressed Wuhan-strain SARS-CoV-2 spike.

The TCR comes from a person between 18 and 65 years old who received the Ad26.COV2.S COVID-19 vaccine or a placebo. The J gene is TRBJ2-3, the V gene TRBV15, with D possibly TRBD1 on 6 matching bases. This specimen consisted of peripheral blood, obtained in a trial of Ad26.COV2.S vaccine versus placebo. CDR3 sequence: CATSKDRWADTQYF. CDR3 nucleotide sequence: TGTGCCACCAGCAAAGACAGGTGGGCAGATACGCAGTATTTT. The whole variable domain, remainder taken from reference TRBV15 and TRBJ2-3, is DAMVIQNPRYQVTQFGKPVTLSCSQTLNHNVMYWYQQKSSQAPKLLFHYYDKDFNNEADTPDNFQSRRPNTSFCFLDIRSPGLGDTAMYLCATSKDRWADTQYFGPGTRLTVL.